These 3 T cell receptor beta chains came from one sample sequenced in a study of blood T cells in healthy people across ages (dated by TCRdb to the mid-2010s). Libraries came from 5' RACE. A second PCR of about 6 to 11 cycles was performed with a sample-barcoded 5' primer and a J-beta primer mix. TCRdb passed the public sequencing reads through fastp at Q25 and MiXCR, retaining productive beta sequences. Each entry merges the rows of one CDR3 protein and shows their most common DNA and genes. The sample data list approximately 1,700,000 distinct CDR3 sequences, and around 40% of these were observed just once. 23% of the sample is in the top ten clones. Source material: blood. These receptors were collected from a human donor in good health.

V and J are TRBV20-1 and TRBJ2-7; tentative D call: TRBD1 (6 bases). Gene TRBJ2-5 matches the end of the DNA better, so the J call may be wrong. CDR3 length equals 15 residues. Per germline, CDR1 DFQATT and CDR2 SNEGSKA (reference sequence). The CDR3 sequence is CSARDSPGAQGTQYF. Written as DNA, the CDR3 is TGCAGTGCTAGAGATTCTCCAGGGGCGCAGGGGACCCAGTACTTC.

The chain links TRBV30 to TRBJ2-3, with D perhaps matching TRBD2 (5 bases). This CDR3 is 14 amino acids long. Germline loops: CDR1 GTSNPN, CDR2 SVGIG (reference sequence). Deletions cut 8 bases from V and 0 bases from J, with 15 bases between. The CDR3 DNA is TGTGCCCTCCGGCGGAGGACCAGCACAGATACGCAGTATTTT. Amino acids: CALRRRTSTDTQYF.

This chain joins TRBV4-3 and TRBJ1-5, with D unclear. V lost 0 bases and J lost 5, with 11 bases in between. In germline, CDR1 is LGHNA, CDR2 YSLEER. This CDR3 spans 15 amino acids. Here the CDR3 DNA reads TGCGCCAGCAGCCAAGAATGGACCGGTCATCAGCCCCAGCATTTT. Translation: CASSQEWTGHQPQHF.